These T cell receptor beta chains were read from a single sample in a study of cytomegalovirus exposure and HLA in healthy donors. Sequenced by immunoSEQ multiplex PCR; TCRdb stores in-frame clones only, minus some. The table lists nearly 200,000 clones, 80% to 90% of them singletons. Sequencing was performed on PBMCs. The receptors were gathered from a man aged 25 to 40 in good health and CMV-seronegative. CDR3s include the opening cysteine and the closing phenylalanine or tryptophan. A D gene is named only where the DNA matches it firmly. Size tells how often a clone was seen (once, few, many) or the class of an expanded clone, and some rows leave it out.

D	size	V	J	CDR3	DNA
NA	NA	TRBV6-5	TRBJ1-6	CASRNAGLNSPLHF	TGTGCCAGCAGAAACGCAGGGTTGAATTCACCCCTCCACTTT
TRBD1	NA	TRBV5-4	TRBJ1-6	CASSQPGQGFDNSPLHF	TGTGCCAGCAGTCAACCGGGACAGGGGTTCGATAATTCACCCCTCCACTTT
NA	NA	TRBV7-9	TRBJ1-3	CSSSLRGSSGNTIYF	TGTTCCAGCAGCTTGCGGGGCAGCTCTGGAAACACCATATATTTT
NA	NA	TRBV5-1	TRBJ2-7	CASSLGAGAFSYEQYF	TGCGCCAGCAGTTTAGGGGCCGGCGCTTTCTCCTACGAGCAGTACTTC
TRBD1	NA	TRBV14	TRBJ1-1	CASSQDPGQPLRTFF	TGTGCCAGCAGCCAAGATCCGGGACAGCCCCTGAGAACTTTCTTT
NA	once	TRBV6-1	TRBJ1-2	CASSDSGRRGYGYTF	TGTGCCAGCAGTGATTCCGGGCGTAGGGGCTATGGCTACACCTTC
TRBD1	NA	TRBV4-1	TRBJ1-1	CASSLGTGGAEAFF	TGCGCCAGCAGCTTAGGGACAGGAGGTGCTGAAGCTTTCTTT
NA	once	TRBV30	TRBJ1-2	CAWSVREGYTF	TGTGCCTGGAGTGTGCGGGAAGGCTACACCTTC
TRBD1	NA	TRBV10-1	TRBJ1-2	CASLPGQRLHNYGYTF	TGCGCCAGCCTGCCGGGACAGCGACTACATAACTATGGCTACACCTTC
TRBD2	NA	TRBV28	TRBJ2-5	CASSLVQGGETQYF	TGTGCCAGCAGCCTCGTGCAGGGAGGGGAGACCCAGTACTTC
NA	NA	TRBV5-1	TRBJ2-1	CASSLELPTNEQFF	TGCGCCAGCAGCTTGGAACTACCGACTAATGAGCAGTTCTTC
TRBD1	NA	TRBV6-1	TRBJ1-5	CASGRDRNQPQHF	TGTGCCAGCGGCCGGGACAGAAATCAGCCCCAGCATTTT
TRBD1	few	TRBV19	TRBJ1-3	CASSTPGGSSGNTIYF	TGTGCCAGTAGTACTCCAGGGGGAAGCTCTGGAAACACCATATATTTT
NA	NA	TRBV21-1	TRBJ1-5	CASRERTKGTGHSNQPQHF	TGTGCCAGCAGAGAAAGGACGAAAGGGACAGGGCATTCCAATCAGCCCCAGCATTTT
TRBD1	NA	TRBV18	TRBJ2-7	CASSPGQTRIYEQYF	TGTGCCAGCTCACCGGGACAGACGAGGATCTACGAGCAGTACTTC
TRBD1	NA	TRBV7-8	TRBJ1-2	CASSSTTTGASYGYTF	TGTGCCAGCAGCTCTACGACGACAGGGGCTAGCTATGGCTACACCTTC
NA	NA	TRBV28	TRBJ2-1	CASSDPQYFRGNEQFF	TGTGCCAGCAGCGACCCGCAGTATTTTCGGGGGAATGAGCAGTTCTTC
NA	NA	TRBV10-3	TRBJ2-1	CAISDGRLSSEQFF	TGTGCCATCAGTGATGGGAGGTTGAGTAGTGAGCAGTTCTTC
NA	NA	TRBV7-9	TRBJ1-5	CASSHPARVGIYSNQPQHF	TGTGCCAGCAGCCATCCGGCGCGGGTCGGTATATATAGCAATCAGCCCCAGCATTTT
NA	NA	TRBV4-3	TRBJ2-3	CASSQDGLLGITDTQYF	TGCGCCAGCAGCCAAGATGGACTGTTGGGGATCACAGATACGCAGTATTTT
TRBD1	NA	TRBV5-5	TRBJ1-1	CASSFRERQGGLTNTEAFF	TGTGCCAGCAGCTTTCGGGAACGACAGGGGGGACTTACGAACACTGAAGCTTTCTTT
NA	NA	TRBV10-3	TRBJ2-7	CAISADSEQYF	TGTGCCATCAGTGCAGACAGCGAGCAGTACTTC
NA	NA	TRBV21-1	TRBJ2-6	CASSLRGNKAGANGLTF	TGTGCCAGCAGCCTCAGGGGAAATAAGGCTGGGGCCAACGGCCTGACTTTC
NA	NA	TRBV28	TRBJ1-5	CASSSQDPGGNQPQHF	TGTGCCAGCAGTTCTCAGGACCCCGGGGGCAATCAGCCCCAGCATTTT
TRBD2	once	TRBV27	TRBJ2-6	CASSLTGGGVREANGLTF	TGTGCCAGCAGTTTAACTGGCGGGGGGGTTCGGGAAGCCAACGGCCTGACTTTC
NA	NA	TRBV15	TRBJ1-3	CATSRDGAFSGNTIYF	TGTGCCACCAGCAGAGATGGAGCTTTCTCTGGAAACACCATATATTTT
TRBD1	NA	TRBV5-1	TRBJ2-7	CASSSRQGESSYEQYF	TGCGCCAGCAGCTCTAGACAGGGAGAGAGCTCCTACGAGCAGTACTTC
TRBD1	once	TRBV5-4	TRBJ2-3	CASSLAGGQGDTQYF	TGTGCCAGCAGCTTGGCCGGGGGACAGGGAGATACGCAGTATTTT
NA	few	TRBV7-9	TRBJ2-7	CSSSPPFRTALGAYEQYF	TGTTCCAGCAGCCCCCCCTTCCGGACAGCCCTTGGGGCCTACGAGCAGTACTTC
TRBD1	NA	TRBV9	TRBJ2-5	CASSVGGTGVGETQYF	TGTGCCAGCAGCGTAGGGGGGACAGGGGTCGGCGAGACCCAGTACTTC
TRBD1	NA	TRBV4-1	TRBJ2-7	CASSQGVQGAYEQYF	TGCGCCAGCAGCCAAGGGGTACAGGGGGCTTACGAGCAGTACTTC
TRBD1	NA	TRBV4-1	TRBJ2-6	CASSQPGQAVSGANVLTF	TGCGCCAGCAGCCAACCGGGACAGGCGGTGTCTGGGGCCAACGTCCTGACTTTC
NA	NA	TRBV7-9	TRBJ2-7	CATSETSYEQYF	TGTGCCACCAGCGAGACTTCCTACGAGCAGTACTTC
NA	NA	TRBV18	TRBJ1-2	CASSPAGRANYGYTF	TGTGCCAGCTCACCTGCGGGGAGAGCTAACTATGGCTACACCTTC
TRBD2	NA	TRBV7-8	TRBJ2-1	CASSLILASGSSYNEQFF	TGTGCCAGCAGCTTAATTCTTGCTAGCGGGAGTTCTTACAATGAGCAGTTCTTC
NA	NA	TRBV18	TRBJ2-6	CASSPTGSGANVLTF	TGTGCCAGCTCACCAACGGGATCTGGGGCCAACGTCCTGACTTTC
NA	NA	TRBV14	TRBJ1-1	CASSQGQNTEAFF	TGTGCCAGCAGCCAAGGACAGAACACTGAAGCTTTCTTT